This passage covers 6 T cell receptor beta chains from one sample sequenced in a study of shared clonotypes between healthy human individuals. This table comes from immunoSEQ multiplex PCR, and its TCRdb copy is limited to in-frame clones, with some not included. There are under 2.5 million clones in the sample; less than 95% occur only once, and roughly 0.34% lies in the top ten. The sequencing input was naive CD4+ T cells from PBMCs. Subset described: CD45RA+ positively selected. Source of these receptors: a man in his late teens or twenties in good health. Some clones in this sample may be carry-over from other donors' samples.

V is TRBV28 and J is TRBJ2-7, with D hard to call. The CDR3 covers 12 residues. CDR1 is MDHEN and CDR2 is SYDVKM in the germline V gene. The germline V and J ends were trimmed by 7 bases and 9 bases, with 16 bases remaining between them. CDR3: CASNLRGSRQYF. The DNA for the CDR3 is TGTGCCAGCAATTTGCGCGGCAGCAGGCAGTACTTC.

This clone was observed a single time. The CDR3 region is CASSRPGDGYTF. The CDR3 region has the DNA TGTGCCAGCAGTAGACCAGGGGATGGCTACACCTTC. V and J are TRBV5-4 and TRBJ1-2, with D maybe TRBD1 (6 bases). V gave up 5 bases and J gave up 6 bases, with 11 bases separating them. The germline V gene has CDR1 SGHNT and CDR2 YYREEE (reference sequence). The CDR3 is made up of 12 amino acids.

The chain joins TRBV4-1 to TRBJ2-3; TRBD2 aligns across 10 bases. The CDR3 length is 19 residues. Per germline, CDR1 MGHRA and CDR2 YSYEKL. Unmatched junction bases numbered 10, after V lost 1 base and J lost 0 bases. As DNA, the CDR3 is TGCGCCAGCAGCCAAGGTGGTGCGCGACTAGCGGGTAGCACAGATACGCAGTATTTT. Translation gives CASSQGGARLAGSTDTQYF.

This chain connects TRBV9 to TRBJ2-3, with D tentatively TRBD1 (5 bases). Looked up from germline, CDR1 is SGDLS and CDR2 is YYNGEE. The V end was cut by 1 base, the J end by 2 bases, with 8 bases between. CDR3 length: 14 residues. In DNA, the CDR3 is TGTGCCAGCAGCGTACAGGGTCTCACAGATACGCAGTATTTT. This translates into CASSVQGLTDTQYF.

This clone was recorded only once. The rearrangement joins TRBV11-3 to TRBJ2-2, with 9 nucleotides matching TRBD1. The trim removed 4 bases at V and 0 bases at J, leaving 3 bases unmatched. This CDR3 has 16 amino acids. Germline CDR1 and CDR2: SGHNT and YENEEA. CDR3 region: CASSSTGGSNTGELFF. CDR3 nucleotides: TGTGCCAGCAGCTCGACAGGGGGTTCGAACACCGGGGAGCTGTTTTTT. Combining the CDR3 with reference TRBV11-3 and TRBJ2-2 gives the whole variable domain EAGVVQSPRYKIIEKKQPVAFWCNPISGHNTLYWYLQNLGQGPELLIRYENEEAVDDSQLPKDRFSAERLKGVDSTLKIQPAELGDSAVYLCASSSTGGSNTGELFFGEGSRLTVL.

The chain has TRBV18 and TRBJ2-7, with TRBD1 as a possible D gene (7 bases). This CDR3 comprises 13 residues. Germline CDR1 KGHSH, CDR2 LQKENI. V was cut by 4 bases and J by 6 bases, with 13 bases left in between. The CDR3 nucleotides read TGTGCCAGCTCACAGATTCAGGGGGGCGAGCAGTACTTC. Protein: CASSQIQGGEQYF.